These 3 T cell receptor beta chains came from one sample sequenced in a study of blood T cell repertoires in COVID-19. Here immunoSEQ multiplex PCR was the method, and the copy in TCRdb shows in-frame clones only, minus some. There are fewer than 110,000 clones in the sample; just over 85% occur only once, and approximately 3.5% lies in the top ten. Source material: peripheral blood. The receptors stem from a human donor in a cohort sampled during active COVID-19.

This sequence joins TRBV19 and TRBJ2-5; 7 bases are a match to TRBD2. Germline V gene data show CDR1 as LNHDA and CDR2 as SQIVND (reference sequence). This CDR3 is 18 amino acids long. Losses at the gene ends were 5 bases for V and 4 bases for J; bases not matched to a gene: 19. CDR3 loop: CASSVRGGLAGEVETQYF. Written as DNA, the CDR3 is TGTGCCAGTAGTGTCCGGGGTGGTCTGGCGGGAGAGGTAGAGACCCAGTACTTC.

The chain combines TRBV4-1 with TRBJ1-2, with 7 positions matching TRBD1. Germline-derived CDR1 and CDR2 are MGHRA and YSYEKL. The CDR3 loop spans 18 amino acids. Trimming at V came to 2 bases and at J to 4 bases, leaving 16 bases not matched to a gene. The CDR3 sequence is CASSQPKPNRGWGYGYTF. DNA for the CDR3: TGCGCCAGCAGCCAACCTAAGCCTAACAGGGGCTGGGGCTATGGCTACACCTTC.

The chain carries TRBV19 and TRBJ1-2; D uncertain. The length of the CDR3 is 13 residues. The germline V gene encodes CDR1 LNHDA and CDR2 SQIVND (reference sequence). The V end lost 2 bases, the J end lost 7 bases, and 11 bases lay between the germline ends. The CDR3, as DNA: TGTGCCAGTAGTATATCAGTTTCCCTTGGCTACACCTTC. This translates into CASSISVSLGYTF.